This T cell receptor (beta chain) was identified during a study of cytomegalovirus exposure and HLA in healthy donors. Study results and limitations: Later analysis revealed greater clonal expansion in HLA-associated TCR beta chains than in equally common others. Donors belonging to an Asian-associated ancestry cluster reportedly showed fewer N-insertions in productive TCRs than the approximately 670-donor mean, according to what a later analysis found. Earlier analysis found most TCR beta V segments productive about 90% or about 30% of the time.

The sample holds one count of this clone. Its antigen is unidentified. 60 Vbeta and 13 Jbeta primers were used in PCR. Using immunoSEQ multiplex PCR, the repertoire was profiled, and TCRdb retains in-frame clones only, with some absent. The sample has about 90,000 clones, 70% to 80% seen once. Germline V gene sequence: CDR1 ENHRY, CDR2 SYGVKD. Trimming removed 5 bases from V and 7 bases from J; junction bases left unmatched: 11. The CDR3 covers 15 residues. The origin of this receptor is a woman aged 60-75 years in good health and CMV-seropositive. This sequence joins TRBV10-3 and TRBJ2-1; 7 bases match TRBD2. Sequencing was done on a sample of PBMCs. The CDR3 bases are TGTGCCATCAGTATCGGACTAGATATAAGGAATGAGCAGTTCTTC. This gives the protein CAISIGLDIRNEQFF.